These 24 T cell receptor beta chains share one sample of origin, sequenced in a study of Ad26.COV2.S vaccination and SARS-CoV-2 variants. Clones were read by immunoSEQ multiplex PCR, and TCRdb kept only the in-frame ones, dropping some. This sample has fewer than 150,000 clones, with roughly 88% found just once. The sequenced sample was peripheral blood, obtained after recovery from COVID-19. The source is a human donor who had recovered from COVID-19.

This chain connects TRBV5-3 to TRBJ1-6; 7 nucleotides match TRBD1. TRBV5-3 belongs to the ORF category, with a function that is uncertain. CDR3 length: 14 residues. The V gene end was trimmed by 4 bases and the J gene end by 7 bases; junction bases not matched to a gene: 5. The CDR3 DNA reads TGTGCCAGAAGCCCCGACAGGGTGAATTCACCCCTCCACTTT. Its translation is CARSPDRVNSPLHF.

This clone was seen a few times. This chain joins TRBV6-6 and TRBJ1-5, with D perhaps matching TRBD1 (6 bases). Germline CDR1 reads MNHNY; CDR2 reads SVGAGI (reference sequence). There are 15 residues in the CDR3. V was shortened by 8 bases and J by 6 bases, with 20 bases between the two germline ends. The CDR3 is CASGDPGHSGQPQHF. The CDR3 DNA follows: TGTGCCAGCGGCGATCCGGGACATTCTGGTCAGCCCCAGCATTTT.

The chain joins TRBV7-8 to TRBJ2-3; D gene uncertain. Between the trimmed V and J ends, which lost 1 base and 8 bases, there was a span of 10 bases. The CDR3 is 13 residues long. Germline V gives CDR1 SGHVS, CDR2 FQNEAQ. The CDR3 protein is CASSLDPVVTQYF. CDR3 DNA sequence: TGTGCCAGCAGCTTAGATCCGGTGGTTACGCAGTATTTT.

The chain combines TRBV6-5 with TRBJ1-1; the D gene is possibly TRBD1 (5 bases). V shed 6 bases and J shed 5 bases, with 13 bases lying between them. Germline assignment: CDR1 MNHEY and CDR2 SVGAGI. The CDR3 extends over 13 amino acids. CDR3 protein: CASSPGEGTEAFF. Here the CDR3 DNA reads TGTGCCAGCAGCCCCGGCGAGGGGACTGAAGCTTTCTTT.

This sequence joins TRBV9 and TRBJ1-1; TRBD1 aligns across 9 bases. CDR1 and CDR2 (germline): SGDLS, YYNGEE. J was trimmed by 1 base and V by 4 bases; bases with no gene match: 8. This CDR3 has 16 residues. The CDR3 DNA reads TGTGCCAGCAGCCTGTTACAGGGGGCCGGGAACACTGAAGCTTTCTTT. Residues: CASSLLQGAGNTEAFF.

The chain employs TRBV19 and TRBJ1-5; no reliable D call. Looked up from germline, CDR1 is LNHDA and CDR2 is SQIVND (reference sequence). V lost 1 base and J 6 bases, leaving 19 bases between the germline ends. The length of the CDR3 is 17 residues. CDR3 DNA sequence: TGTGCCAGTAGTATAGCTCGGTCAGGAGTTACGGCTCAGCCCCAGCATTTT. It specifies CASSIARSGVTAQPQHF.

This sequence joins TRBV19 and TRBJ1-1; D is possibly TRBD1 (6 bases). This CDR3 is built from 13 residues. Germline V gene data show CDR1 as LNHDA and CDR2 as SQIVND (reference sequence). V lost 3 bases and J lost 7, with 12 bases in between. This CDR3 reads CASSILGGVEAFF. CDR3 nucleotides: TGTGCCAGTAGTATTTTGGGGGGCGTTGAAGCTTTCTTT. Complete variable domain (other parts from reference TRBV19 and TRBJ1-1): DGGITQSPKYLFRKEGQNVTLSCEQNLNHDAMYWYRQDPGQGLRLIYYSQIVNDFQKGDIAEGYSVSREKKESFPLTVTSAQKNPTAFYLCASSILGGVEAFFGQGTRLTVV.

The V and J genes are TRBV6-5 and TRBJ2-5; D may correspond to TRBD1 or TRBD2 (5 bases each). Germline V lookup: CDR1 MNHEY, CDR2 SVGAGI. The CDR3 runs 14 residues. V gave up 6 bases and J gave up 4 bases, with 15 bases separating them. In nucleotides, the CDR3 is TGTGCCAGCAGCCGGGACCTACTGGTAGAGACCCAGTACTTC. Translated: CASSRDLLVETQYF.

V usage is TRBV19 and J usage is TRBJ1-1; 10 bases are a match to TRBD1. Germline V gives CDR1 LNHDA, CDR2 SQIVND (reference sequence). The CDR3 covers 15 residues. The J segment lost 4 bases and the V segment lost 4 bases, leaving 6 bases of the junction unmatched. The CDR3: CASSNYGTGVTEAFF. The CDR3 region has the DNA TGTGCCAGTAGTAACTACGGGACAGGGGTCACTGAAGCTTTCTTT. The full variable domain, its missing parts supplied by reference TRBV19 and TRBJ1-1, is DGGITQSPKYLFRKEGQNVTLSCEQNLNHDAMYWYRQDPGQGLRLIYYSQIVNDFQKGDIAEGYSVSREKKESFPLTVTSAQKNPTAFYLCASSNYGTGVTEAFFGQGTRLTVV.

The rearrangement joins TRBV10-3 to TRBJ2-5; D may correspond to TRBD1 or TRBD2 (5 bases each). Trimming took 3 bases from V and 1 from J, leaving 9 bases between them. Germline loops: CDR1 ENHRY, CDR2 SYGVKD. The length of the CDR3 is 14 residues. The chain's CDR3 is CAISEGTTQETQYF. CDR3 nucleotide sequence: TGTGCCATCAGTGAAGGGACCACCCAAGAGACCCAGTACTTC.

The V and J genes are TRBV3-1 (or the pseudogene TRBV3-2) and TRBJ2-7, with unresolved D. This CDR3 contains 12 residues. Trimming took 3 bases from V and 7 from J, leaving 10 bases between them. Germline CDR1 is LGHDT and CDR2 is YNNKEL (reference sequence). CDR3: CASSQGLGEQYF. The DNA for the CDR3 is TGTGCCAGCAGCCAGGGGTTGGGGGAGCAGTACTTC.

The CDR3, as DNA: TGTGCCAGCAGCCCCCTTCTGGACGCCCCGATTTACAATGAGCAGTTCTTC. Translation gives CASSPLLDAPIYNEQFF. The V and J genes are TRBV2 and TRBJ2-1; no definite D call. The germline gives CDR1 SNHLY, CDR2 FYNNEI. V lost 6 bases and J 4 bases, leaving 22 bases between the germline ends. The CDR3 covers 17 residues.

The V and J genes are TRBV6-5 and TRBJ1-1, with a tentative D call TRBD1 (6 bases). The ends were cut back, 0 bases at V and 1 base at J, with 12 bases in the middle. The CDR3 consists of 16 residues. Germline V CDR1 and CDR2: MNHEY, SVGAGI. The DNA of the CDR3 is TGTGCCAGCAGTTACTCGGTCCCACAGGGGAACACTGAAGCTTTCTTT. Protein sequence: CASSYSVPQGNTEAFF.

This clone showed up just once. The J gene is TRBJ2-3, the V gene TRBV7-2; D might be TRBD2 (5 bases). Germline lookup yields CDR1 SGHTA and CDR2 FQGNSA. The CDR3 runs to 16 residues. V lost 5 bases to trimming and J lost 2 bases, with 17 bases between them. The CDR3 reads CASSTQRTLFTDTQYF. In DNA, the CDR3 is TGTGCCAGCAGCACCCAGCGGACCCTATTCACAGATACGCAGTATTTT.

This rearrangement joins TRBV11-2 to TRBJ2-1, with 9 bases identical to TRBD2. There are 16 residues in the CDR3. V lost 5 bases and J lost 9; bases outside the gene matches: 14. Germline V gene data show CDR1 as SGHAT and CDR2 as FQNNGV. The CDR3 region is CASSATTGTSSTEQFF. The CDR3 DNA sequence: TGTGCCAGCAGCGCAACCACCGGGACTAGCTCTACTGAGCAGTTCTTC.

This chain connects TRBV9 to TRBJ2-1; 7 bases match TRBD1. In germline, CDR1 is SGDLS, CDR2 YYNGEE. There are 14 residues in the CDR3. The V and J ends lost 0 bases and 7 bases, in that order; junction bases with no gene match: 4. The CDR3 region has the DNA TGTGCCAGCAGCGTAGGACAGGGTGGGAATGAGCAGTTCTTC. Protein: CASSVGQGGNEQFF. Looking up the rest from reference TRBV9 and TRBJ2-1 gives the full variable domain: DSGVTQTPKHLITATGQRVTLRCSPRSGDLSVYWYQQSLDQGLQFLIQYYNGEERAKGNILERFSAQQFPDLHSELNLSSLELGDSALYFCASSVGQGGNEQFFGPGTRLTVL.

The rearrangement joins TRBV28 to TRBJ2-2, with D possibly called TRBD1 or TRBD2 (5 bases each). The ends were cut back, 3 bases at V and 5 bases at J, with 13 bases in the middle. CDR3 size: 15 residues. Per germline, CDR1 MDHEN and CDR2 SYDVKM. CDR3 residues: CASSFGGFLTGELFF. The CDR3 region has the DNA TGTGCCAGCAGTTTTGGGGGTTTCCTAACCGGGGAGCTGTTTTTT.

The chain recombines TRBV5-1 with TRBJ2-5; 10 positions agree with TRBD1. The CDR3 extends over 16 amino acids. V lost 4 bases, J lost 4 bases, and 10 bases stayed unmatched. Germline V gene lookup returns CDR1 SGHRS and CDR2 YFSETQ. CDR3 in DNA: TGCGCCAGCAGCCGAGGGACAGGGGACTACGGAGAGACCCAGTACTTC. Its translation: CASSRGTGDYGETQYF. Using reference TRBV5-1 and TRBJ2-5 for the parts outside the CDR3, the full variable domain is KAGVTQTPRYLIKTRGQQVTLSCSPISGHRSVSWYQQTPGQGLQFLFEYFSETQRNKGNFPGRFSGRQFSNSRSEMNVSTLELGDSALYLCASSRGTGDYGETQYFGPGTRLLVL.

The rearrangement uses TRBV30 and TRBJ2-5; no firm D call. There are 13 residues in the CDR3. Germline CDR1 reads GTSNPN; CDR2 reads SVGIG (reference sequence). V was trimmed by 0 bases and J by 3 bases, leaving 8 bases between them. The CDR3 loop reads CAWSVGQEETQYF. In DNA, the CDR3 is TGTGCCTGGAGTGTGGGCCAAGAAGAGACCCAGTACTTC.

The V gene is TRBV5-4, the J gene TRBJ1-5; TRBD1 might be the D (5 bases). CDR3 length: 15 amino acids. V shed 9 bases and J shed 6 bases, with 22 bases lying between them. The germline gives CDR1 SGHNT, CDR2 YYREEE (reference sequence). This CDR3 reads CANPPGGDPSQPQHF. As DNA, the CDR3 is TGTGCCAACCCGCCGGGAGGGGACCCAAGTCAGCCCCAGCATTTT.

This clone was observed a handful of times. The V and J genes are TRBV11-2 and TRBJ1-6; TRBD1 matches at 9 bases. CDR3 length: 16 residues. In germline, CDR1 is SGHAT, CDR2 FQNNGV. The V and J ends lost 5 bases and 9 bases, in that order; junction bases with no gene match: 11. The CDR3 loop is CASSPWGQGQGSPLHF. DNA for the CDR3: TGTGCCAGCAGCCCCTGGGGACAGGGCCAGGGTTCACCCCTCCACTTT.

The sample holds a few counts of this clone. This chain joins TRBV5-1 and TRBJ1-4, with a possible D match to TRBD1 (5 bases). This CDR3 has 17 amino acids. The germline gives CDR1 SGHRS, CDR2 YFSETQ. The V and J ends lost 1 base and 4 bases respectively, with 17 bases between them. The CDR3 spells CASSLSSRQPNNEKLFF. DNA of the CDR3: TGCGCCAGCAGCTTGTCCTCCCGACAGCCCAATAATGAAAAACTGTTTTTT.

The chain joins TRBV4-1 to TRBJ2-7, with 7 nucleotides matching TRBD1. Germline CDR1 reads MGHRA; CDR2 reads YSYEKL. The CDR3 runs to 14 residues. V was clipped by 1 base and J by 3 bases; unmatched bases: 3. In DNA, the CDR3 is TGCGCCAGCAGCCAAGCGGGACAGCTCTACGAGCAGTACTTC. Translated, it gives CASSQAGQLYEQYF.

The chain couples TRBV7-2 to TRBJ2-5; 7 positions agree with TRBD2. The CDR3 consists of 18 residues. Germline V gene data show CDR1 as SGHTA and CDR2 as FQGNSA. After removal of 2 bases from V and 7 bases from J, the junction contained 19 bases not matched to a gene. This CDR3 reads CASSLKFQRDPIHGTQYF. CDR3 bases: TGTGCCAGCAGCTTAAAATTCCAGCGGGACCCAATCCATGGGACCCAGTACTTC. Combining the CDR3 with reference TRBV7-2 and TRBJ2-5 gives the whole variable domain GAGVSQSPSNKVTEKGKDVELRCDPISGHTALYWYRQSLGQGLEFLIYFQGNSAPDKSGLPSDRFSAERTGGSVSTLTIQRTQQEDSAVYLCASSLKFQRDPIHGTQYFGPGTRLLVL.